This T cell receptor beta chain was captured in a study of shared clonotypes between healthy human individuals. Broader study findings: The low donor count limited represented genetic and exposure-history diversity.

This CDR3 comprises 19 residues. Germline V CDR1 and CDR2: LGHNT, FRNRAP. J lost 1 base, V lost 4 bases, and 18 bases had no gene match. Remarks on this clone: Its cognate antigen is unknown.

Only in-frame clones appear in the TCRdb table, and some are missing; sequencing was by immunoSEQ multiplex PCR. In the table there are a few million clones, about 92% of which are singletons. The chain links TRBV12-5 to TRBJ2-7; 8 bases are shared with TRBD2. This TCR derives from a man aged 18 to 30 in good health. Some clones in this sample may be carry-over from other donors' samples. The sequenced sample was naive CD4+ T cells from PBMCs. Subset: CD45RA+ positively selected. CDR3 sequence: CASGSITGTSIALSYEQYF. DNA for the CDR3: TGTGCTAGTGGTTCGATTACCGGGACTAGTATAGCCCTTTCCTACGAGCAGTACTTC. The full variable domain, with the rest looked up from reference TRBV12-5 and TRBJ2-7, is DARVTQTPRHKVTEMGQEVTMRCQPILGHNTVFWYRQTMMQGLELLAYFRNRAPLDDSGMPKDRFSAEMPDATLATLKIQPSEPRDSAVYFCASGSITGTSIALSYEQYFGPGTRLTVT.